The 30 T cell receptor beta chains presented below share a single source sample, sequenced in a study of control samples from healthy donors and cancer patients. Profiling relied on immunoSEQ multiplex PCR, and the TCRdb table lists in-frame clones only, not all of them. There are some 120,000 clones in the sample; over 75% occur only once, and 1% to 1.4% lies in the top ten. The sequencing sample was made of PBMCs. These receptors were taken from a woman between 45 and 60 years old with colorectal cancer.

This clone has just one count. V is TRBV28 and J is TRBJ2-7, with unresolved D. Germline-derived CDR1 and CDR2 are MDHEN and SYDVKM. The CDR3 has 13 amino acids. The ends were cut back, 3 bases at V and 0 bases at J, with 6 bases in the middle. CDR3 coding DNA: TGTGCCAGCAGTTTTTCACACTCCTACGAGCAGTACTTC. Translating gives CASSFSHSYEQYF.

The rearrangement joins TRBV19 to TRBJ2-1; possible D gene TRBD1, 5 bases. The CDR3 runs 17 residues. CDR1 is LNHDA and CDR2 is SQIVND in the germline V gene (reference sequence). V lost 2 bases, J lost 2 bases, and 16 bases lay in between. CDR3 loop: CASSIMGPEIPYNEQFF. Written as DNA, the CDR3 is TGTGCCAGTAGTATAATGGGGCCTGAGATTCCCTACAATGAGCAGTTCTTC.

This clone came up a few times. The rearrangement uses TRBV18 and TRBJ2-7; TRBD2 aligns across 14 bases. CDR3 length: 17 residues. In germline, CDR1 is KGHSH, CDR2 LQKENI. After removal of 0 bases from V and 2 bases from J, the junction contained 3 bases not matched to a gene. CDR3 loop: CASSPPGLAGAPYEQYF. Here the CDR3 DNA reads TGTGCCAGCTCACCACCGGGACTAGCGGGGGCCCCCTACGAGCAGTACTTC.

This clone has only a few counts. V usage is TRBV19 and J usage is TRBJ1-5; D is uncertain. V lost 3 bases, J lost 3 bases, and 18 bases lay in between. Germline CDR1 is LNHDA and CDR2 is SQIVND (reference sequence). The CDR3 extends over 17 amino acids. The CDR3 is CASSIVPGQPPNQPQHF. Here the CDR3 DNA reads TGTGCCAGTAGTATCGTGCCGGGCCAGCCTCCCAATCAGCCCCAGCATTTT.

The chain uses TRBV11-1 and TRBJ1-2; 10 bases align to TRBD1. This CDR3 is built from 16 residues. V lost 5 bases to trimming and J lost 5 bases; unmatched junction nucleotides: 11. Germline CDR1 and CDR2: SGHAT and FQDESV (reference sequence). The CDR3 sequence: CASSASRDRGWYGYTF. Written as DNA, the CDR3 is TGTGCCAGCAGCGCCTCTCGGGACAGGGGTTGGTATGGCTACACCTTC.

In this sample, this clone turned up a few times. The chain uses TRBV3-1 (or the pseudogene TRBV3-2) and TRBJ2-2; 16 bases fit TRBD2. Looked up from germline, CDR1 is LGHDT and CDR2 is YNNKEL (reference sequence). After removal of 4 bases from V and 4 bases from J, the junction contained 12 bases not matched to a gene. The CDR3 is made up of 20 amino acids. CDR3 DNA sequence: TGTGCCAGCAGCCTCACCTCGGGACTAGCGGGGGGGTCTGGCACCGGGGAGCTGTTTTTT. Encoded protein: CASSLTSGLAGGSGTGELFF.

The J gene is TRBJ1-1, the V gene TRBV11-2; D gene ambiguous. Germline assignment: CDR1 SGHAT and CDR2 FQNNGV. V lost 5 bases, J lost 6 bases, and 10 bases lay in between. The CDR3 is made up of 12 amino acids. For the CDR3, the DNA is TGTGCCAGCAGCCCCAACCAGGCTGAAGCTTTCTTT. This translates into CASSPNQAEAFF.

The rearrangement joins TRBV19 to TRBJ1-1; D gene ambiguous. Trimming pared 6 bases from V and 0 bases from J, leaving 11 bases between. Germline CDR1 and CDR2: LNHDA and SQIVND (reference sequence). The CDR3 totals 14 residues. The CDR3 loop reads CASSPLRVNTEAFF. The CDR3 DNA reads TGTGCCAGTAGCCCGCTCCGGGTGAACACTGAAGCTTTCTTT.

This chain joins TRBV3-1 (or the pseudogene TRBV3-2) and TRBJ1-2; tentatively, D is TRBD1 (5 bases). From germline, CDR1 is LGHDT and CDR2 YNNKEL (reference sequence). This CDR3 is built from 13 residues. V was cut by 3 bases and J by 3 bases, with 8 bases left in between. The CDR3 bases are TGTGCCAGCAGCCAGATCAGGGACTATGGCTACACCTTC. Amino acid sequence: CASSQIRDYGYTF.

This rearrangement joins TRBV30 to TRBJ2-7, with D tentatively TRBD2 (6 bases). Germline V CDR1 and CDR2: GTSNPN, SVGIG (reference sequence). The CDR3 contains 14 residues. The ends were cut back, 3 bases at V and 2 bases at J, with 14 bases in the middle. CDR3 in DNA: TGTGCCTGGAGGCGACCCGGGGGAACCTACGAGCAGTACTTC. Amino acid sequence: CAWRRPGGTYEQYF.

CDR3 in DNA: TGTGCCAGCAGTTACAGTATGAACACTGAAGCTTTCTTT. It is translated as CASSYSMNTEAFF. The chain is built from TRBV6-2 or TRBV6-3 and TRBJ1-1; D is unresolved. The CDR3 has 13 amino acids. Germline-derived CDR1 and CDR2 are MNHEY and SVGEGT. V was pared by 2 bases and J by 0 bases, with 4 bases between.

The chain uses TRBV7-9 and TRBJ1-6, with D hard to call. The V gene's germline CDR1 is SEHNR and CDR2 FQNEAQ (reference sequence). Trimming cost V 4 bases and J 5 bases, with 3 bases left between them. This CDR3 has 12 residues. CDR3 in amino acids: CASSYNNSPLHF. The CDR3 DNA sequence: TGTGCCAGCAGCTACAATAATTCACCCCTCCACTTT.

The J gene is TRBJ2-7, the V gene TRBV4-2; 9 bases are shared with TRBD2. Per the germline V gene, CDR1 is LGHNA and CDR2 is YNFKEQ. The CDR3 consists of 15 residues. With 4 bases clipped from V and 4 bases from J, the junction kept 8 bases outside the gene matches. The CDR3 is CASSRSVAGVYEQYF. CDR3 nucleotide sequence: TGTGCCAGCAGCCGGTCAGTAGCGGGAGTGTACGAGCAGTACTTC.

The chain uses TRBV28 and TRBJ1-1, with D perhaps TRBD1 (6 bases). Germline V CDR1 and CDR2: MDHEN, SYDVKM. The CDR3 length is 12 residues. Trimming removed 8 bases from V and 3 bases from J, with 10 bases in between. CDR3 amino acids: CASGGQDTEAFF. CDR3 sequence (DNA): TGTGCCAGCGGGGGCCAGGACACTGAAGCTTTCTTT.

This chain uses TRBV27 with TRBJ1-1; 9 nucleotides align to TRBD1. Looked up from germline, CDR1 is MNHEY and CDR2 is SMNVEV (reference sequence). The CDR3 covers 17 residues. V lost 5 bases, J lost 5 bases, and 15 bases stayed unmatched. The CDR3 here is CASSQVPGQGIGTEAFF. CDR3 nucleotide sequence: TGTGCCAGCAGTCAGGTCCCGGGACAGGGAATAGGGACTGAAGCTTTCTTT.

This chain joins TRBV28 and TRBJ1-5; D is perhaps TRBD1 (5 bases). CDR3 length: 14 amino acids. CDR1 and CDR2 from the germline V gene are MDHEN and SYDVKM. V was shortened by 6 bases and J by 3 bases, with 12 bases between the two germline ends. The CDR3 is CASRKWGVNQPQHF. The CDR3 nucleotides are TGTGCCAGCAGAAAGTGGGGGGTCAATCAGCCCCAGCATTTT.

V is TRBV3-1 (or the pseudogene TRBV3-2) and J is TRBJ1-6, with D possibly matching TRBD1 (6 bases). The germline V gene encodes CDR1 LGHDT and CDR2 YNNKEL (reference sequence). This CDR3 is built from 15 residues. Trimming took 0 bases from V and 7 from J, leaving 10 bases between them. The CDR3 nucleotides are TGTGCCAGCAGCCAAGATCAGGGGCGGAATTCACCCCTCCACTTT. Translated, it gives CASSQDQGRNSPLHF.

V usage is TRBV2 and J usage is TRBJ2-7, with D possibly TRBD2 on 5 matching bases. V lost 3 bases to trimming and J lost 0 bases, with 15 bases between them. Germline V lookup: CDR1 SNHLY, CDR2 FYNNEI. The CDR3 is made up of 16 amino acids. The CDR3: CASSDISDWSSYEQYF. CDR3 DNA sequence: TGTGCCAGCAGTGATATTAGCGACTGGAGCTCCTACGAGCAGTACTTC.

V and J are TRBV19 and TRBJ2-2; 7 positions match TRBD1. V trimming: 10 bases; J trimming: 6 bases; junction bases outside the gene matches: 11. Germline CDR1 LNHDA, CDR2 SQIVND (reference sequence). The CDR3 spans 14 residues. CDR3 sequence (DNA): TGTGCCACCGCACAGGGGTATTTTTCCGGGGAGCTGTTTTTT. This gives the protein CATAQGYFSGELFF.

This clone was picked up one time. J is TRBJ2-4 and V is TRBV19; weak D call: TRBD2 (5 bases). The CDR3 covers 16 residues. CDR1 is LNHDA and CDR2 is SQIVND in the germline V gene (reference sequence). Trimming stripped 7 bases from V and 3 bases from J, with 19 bases between. The CDR3 DNA follows: TGTGCCAGTACCGCCGGGGTTAGCTTGGGCAAAAACATTCAGTACTTC. Residues: CASTAGVSLGKNIQYF.

V and J are TRBV2 and TRBJ2-7; 16 nucleotides align to TRBD2. J lost 2 bases, V lost 6 bases, and 16 bases had no gene match. Germline V gives CDR1 SNHLY, CDR2 FYNNEI. The CDR3 contains 20 residues. The CDR3 DNA sequence: TGTGCCAGCAGCAACAACCGCCCGGGACTAGCGGGAGGGTCTACCTACGAGCAGTACTTC. Residues: CASSNNRPGLAGGSTYEQYF.

The chain employs TRBV28 and TRBJ1-2, with 7 bases matching TRBD1. Germline assignment: CDR1 MDHEN and CDR2 SYDVKM. The V segment lost 1 base and the J segment 8 bases; nucleotides outside the gene matches: 4. The CDR3 length is 13 residues. CDR3 region: CASSLYRGTGYTF. CDR3 nucleotide sequence: TGTGCCAGCAGTTTATACAGGGGAACGGGCTACACCTTC.

This chain links TRBV3-1 (or the pseudogene TRBV3-2) with TRBJ2-1; D is perhaps TRBD2 (6 bases). The CDR3 is 16 residues long. CDR1 and CDR2 from the germline V gene are LGHDT and YNNKEL (reference sequence). Between the trimmed V and J ends, which lost 0 bases and 7 bases, there was a span of 16 bases. CDR3 amino acids: CASSQDGTGVANEQFF. The CDR3 DNA is TGTGCCAGCAGCCAAGATGGGACGGGAGTCGCAAATGAGCAGTTCTTC.

This clone showed up just once. This sequence joins TRBV10-3 and TRBJ2-3, with 10 bases matching TRBD1. Germline lookup yields CDR1 ENHRY and CDR2 SYGVKD. V dropped 6 bases and J dropped 5; count of bases not matched to a gene: 11. The CDR3 length is 16 residues. The chain's CDR3 is CAIRKRTGGYEDTQYF. CDR3 bases: TGTGCCATCAGGAAACGGACAGGGGGATATGAAGATACGCAGTATTTT.

V gene TRBV11-2 combines with J gene TRBJ2-5, with a possible D match to TRBD1 (6 bases). Germline CDR1 is SGHAT and CDR2 is FQNNGV. The CDR3 covers 15 residues. Trimming removed 1 base at V and 4 bases at J, with 13 bases between. Written as DNA, the CDR3 is TGTGCCAGCAGCTTAGTCGGTCAGGGGAGAGAGACCCAGTACTTC. This gives the protein CASSLVGQGRETQYF.

This clone has a single count. The V call is TRBV5-1, the J call TRBJ1-1; 10 nucleotides align to TRBD1. The J segment lost 2 bases and the V segment lost 4 bases, leaving 8 bases of the junction unmatched. This CDR3 comprises 16 residues. Germline CDR1 and CDR2: SGHRS and YFSETQ. Here the CDR3 reads CASSHRDRGGNTEAFF. Written as DNA, the CDR3 is TGCGCCAGCAGCCACCGGGACAGGGGAGGAAACACTGAAGCTTTCTTT.

The V gene is TRBV4-1, the J gene TRBJ2-1; 12 bases are a match to TRBD1. CDR3 length equals 16 residues. Germline trimming cut 2 bases from V and 8 bases from J; bases unmatched to any gene: 7. Germline V gene lookup returns CDR1 MGHRA and CDR2 YSYEKL. In DNA form, the CDR3 reads TGCGCCAGCAGCCAAAGTGGGACAGGGGGCCGGTATGAGCAGTTCTTC. Translation: CASSQSGTGGRYEQFF.

The rearrangement links TRBV5-6 to TRBJ1-1; TRBD1 is a possible D gene (5 bases). Between the trimmed V and J ends, which lost 3 bases and 6 bases, there was a span of 15 bases. The germline V gene encodes CDR1 SGHDT and CDR2 YYEEEE. The CDR3 is 14 amino acids. CDR3 DNA: TGTGCCAGCAGCTGGGGAACAGCAGGGCCTGAAGCTTTCTTT. Its protein is CASSWGTAGPEAFF. The full variable domain, rest sourced from reference TRBV5-6 and TRBJ1-1, is DAGVTQSPTHLIKTRGQQVTLRCSPKSGHDTVSWYQQALGQGPQFIFQYYEEEERQRGNFPDRFSGHQFPNYSSELNVNALLLGDSALYLCASSWGTAGPEAFFGQGTRLTVV.

V and J are TRBV7-2 and TRBJ2-1; 9 nucleotides align to TRBD1. The CDR3 is 13 amino acids. Germline V gene lookup returns CDR1 SGHTA and CDR2 FQGNSA. V dropped 8 bases and J dropped 12; count of bases not matched to a gene: 11. The CDR3 nucleotides read TGTGCCAGCGCCCTGGACAGGGGACATGGGCAGTTCTTC. Its protein is CASALDRGHGQFF.

This chain joins TRBV5-1 and TRBJ2-7, with TRBD2 matching 14 bases. The CDR3 runs to 16 residues. The V gene's germline CDR1 is SGHRS and CDR2 YFSETQ. With V trimmed by 3 bases and J by 2 bases, 4 bases remained unmatched. Here the CDR3 DNA reads TGCGCCAGCAGCTCCGGACTAGCGGGAGGACCCTACGAGCAGTACTTC. Protein sequence: CASSSGLAGGPYEQYF.